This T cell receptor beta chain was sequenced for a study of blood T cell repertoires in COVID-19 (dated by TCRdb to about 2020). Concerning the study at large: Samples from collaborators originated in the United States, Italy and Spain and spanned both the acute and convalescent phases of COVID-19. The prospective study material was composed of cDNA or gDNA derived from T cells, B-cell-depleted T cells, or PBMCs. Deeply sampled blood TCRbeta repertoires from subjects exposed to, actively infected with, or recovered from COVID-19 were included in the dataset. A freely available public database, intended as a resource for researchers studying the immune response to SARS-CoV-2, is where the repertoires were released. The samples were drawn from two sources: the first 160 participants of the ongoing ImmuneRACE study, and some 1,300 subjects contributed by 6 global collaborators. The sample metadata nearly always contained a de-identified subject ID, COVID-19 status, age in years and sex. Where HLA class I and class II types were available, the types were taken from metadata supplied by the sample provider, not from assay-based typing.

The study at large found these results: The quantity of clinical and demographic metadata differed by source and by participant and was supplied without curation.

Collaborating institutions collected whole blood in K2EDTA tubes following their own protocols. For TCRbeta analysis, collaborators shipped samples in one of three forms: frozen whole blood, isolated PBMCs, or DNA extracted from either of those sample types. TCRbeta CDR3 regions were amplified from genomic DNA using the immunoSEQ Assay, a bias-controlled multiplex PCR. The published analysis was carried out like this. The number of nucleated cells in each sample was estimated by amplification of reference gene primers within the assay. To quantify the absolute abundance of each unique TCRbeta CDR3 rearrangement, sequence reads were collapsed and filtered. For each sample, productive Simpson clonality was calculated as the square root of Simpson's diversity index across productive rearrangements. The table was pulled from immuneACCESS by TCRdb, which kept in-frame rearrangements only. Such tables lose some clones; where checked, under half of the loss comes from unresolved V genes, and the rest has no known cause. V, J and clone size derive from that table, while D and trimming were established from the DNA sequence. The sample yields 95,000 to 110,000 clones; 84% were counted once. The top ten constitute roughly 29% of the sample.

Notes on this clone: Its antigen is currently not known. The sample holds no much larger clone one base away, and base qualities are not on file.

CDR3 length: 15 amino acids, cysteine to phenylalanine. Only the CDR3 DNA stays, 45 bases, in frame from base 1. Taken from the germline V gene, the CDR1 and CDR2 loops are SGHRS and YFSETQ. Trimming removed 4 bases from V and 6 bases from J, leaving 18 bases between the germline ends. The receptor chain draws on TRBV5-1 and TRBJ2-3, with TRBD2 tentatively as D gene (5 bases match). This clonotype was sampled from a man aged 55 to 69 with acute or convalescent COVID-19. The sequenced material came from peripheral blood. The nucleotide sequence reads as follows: TGCGCCAGCAGCCCGGACGGGGAGTCTTCCGATACGCAGTATTTT. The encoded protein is CASSPDGESSDTQYF. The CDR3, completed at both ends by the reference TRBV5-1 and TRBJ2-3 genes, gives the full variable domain KAGVTQTPRYLIKTRGQQVTLSCSPISGHRSVSWYQQTPGQGLQFLFEYFSETQRNKGNFPGRFSGRQFSNSRSEMNVSTLELGDSALYLCASSPDGESSDTQYFGPGTRLTVL.